The 8 T cell receptor beta chains below were found in one sample sequenced in a study of tissue T cells after allogeneic stem cell transplantation. Time point given: mouse harvest day 7 after allogeneic transplant. Tail vein injection delivered 10^7 T-cell-depleted bone marrow cells and 10^6 splenic CD5+ T cells. Clones were read by immunoSEQ multiplex PCR, and TCRdb kept only the in-frame ones, dropping some. Of 7,500 to 8,500 clones listed, over 45% are singletons. Material: gut tissue. The receptors were sampled from a female BALB/c mouse given C57BL/6 T cells with graft-versus-host disease after an allogeneic hematopoietic cell transplant.

Remarks on this clone: Mouse gene names and germline throughout. The read is 1 residue too short to cover the CDR3 end, so that end is filled in from the germline J gene. The chain uses TRBV12-2 and TRBJ2-4; D unclear. V lost 4 bases, J lost 0 bases, and 7 bases lay in between. CDR1 and CDR2 (germline): SGHLS, HYDKME. The CDR3 contains 13 residues. The CDR3 protein is CASSQASQNTLYF. The covered CDR3 bases are TGTGCCAGCTCCCAAGCTAGTCAAAACACCTTGTAC.

In the case of this clone: Gene names denote mouse genes. The read finishes 1 residue shy of the CDR3 end, and the germline J gene is used to complete it. V usage is TRBV26 and J usage is TRBJ1-3; TRBD1 agrees at 9 bases. The CDR3 has 14 residues. After removal of 4 bases from V and 4 bases from J, the junction contained 2 bases not matched to a gene. Germline V gives CDR1 KGHPV, CDR2 FQNQEV (reference sequence). The CDR3 loop reads CASSPTGGGNTLYF. The sequenced part of the CDR3 DNA is TGTGCCAGCAGTCCGACAGGGGGGGGAAATACGCTCTAT.

Notes on this clone: Genes and germline come from the mouse. Read data end 1 residue before the CDR3 end; the end is taken from the germline J gene. The chain links TRBV31 to TRBJ2-5; 13 bases are shared with TRBD2. Germline-derived CDR1 and CDR2 are GKSSPN and SITVG. V lost 1 base to trimming and J lost 3 bases; unmatched junction nucleotides: 1. The CDR3 sequence is 15 residues long. CDR3 in amino acids: CAWSRDWGGQDTQYF. The sequenced CDR3 bases are TGTGCCTGGAGTCGGGACTGGGGGGGGCAAGACACCCAGTAC.

Remarks on this clone: Germline and genes: mouse. The observed sequence ends 1 residue before the CDR3 terminus, with the missing tail filled in from the germline J gene. V is TRBV16 and J is TRBJ2-1; TRBD2 matches 9 bases. The CDR3 sequence is 15 residues long. V gave up 0 bases and J gave up 5 bases; unmatched junction bases: 2. CDR1 SGHSA and CDR2 FRNQAP come from the germline V gene. The covered CDR3 bases are TGTGCAAGCAGCTTAGAGCACTGGGGGGATGCTGAGCAGTTC. This gives the protein CASSLEHWGDAEQF. The whole CDR3 protein reads CASSLEHWGDAEQFF. Combining the CDR3 with reference TRBV16 and TRBJ2-1 gives the whole variable domain NAGVIQTPRHKVTGKGQEATLWCEPISGHSAVFWYRQTIVQGLEFLTYFRNQAPIDDSGMPKERFSAQMPNQSHSTLKIQSTQPQDSAVYLCASSLEHWGDAEQFFGPGTRLTVL.

Details on this clone: Mouse gene names apply. The sequenced fragment ends 1 residue before the CDR3 boundary, so the rest is inferred from the germline J gene. This chain links TRBV1 with TRBJ1-2; weak D call: TRBD1 (6 bases). Per germline, CDR1 NSQYPW and CDR2 LRSPGD (reference sequence). The CDR3 has 13 amino acids. Trimming removed 5 bases at V and 1 base at J, with 8 bases between. The sequenced CDR3 bases are TGCACCTGCAGTATCAGGGGAAACTCCGACTACACC. Encoded protein: CTCSIRGNSDYT. The CDR3, in full, reads CTCSIRGNSDYTF. The whole variable domain, filled in from reference TRBV1 and TRBJ1-2, reads VTLLEQNPRWRLVPRGQAVNLRCILKNSQYPWMSWYQQDLQKQLQWLFTLRSPGDKEVKSLPGADYLATRVTDTELRLQVANMSQGRTLYCTCSIRGNSDYTFGSGTRLLVI.

Remarks on this clone: Germline and genes here are mouse. The read ends 1 residue early relative to the CDR3; the germline J gene fills the gap. The chain uses TRBV5 and TRBJ2-5, with TRBD2 matching 12 bases. The length of the CDR3 is 15 residues. Germline-derived CDR1 and CDR2 are LGHNA and YNLKQL (reference sequence). J was trimmed by 6 bases and V by 2 bases; bases with no gene match: 3. The CDR3 bases that were read are TGTGCCAGCAGCCAAAAGACTGGGGGGGCGGACACCCAGTAC. Protein sequence: CASSQKTGGADTQY. In full, the CDR3 reads CASSQKTGGADTQYF.

For this clone: The genes and germline here are from mouse. The CDR3 extends 1 residue past the end of the read, so its final part is completed from the germline J gene. The chain links TRBV15 to TRBJ1-4; TRBD1 aligns across 9 bases. J gave up 6 bases and V 4 bases, and 3 bases lay outside the gene matches. There are 14 residues in the CDR3. The germline CDR1 and CDR2 sequences are SGHND and FRSKSL. The CDR3 region is CASSWGQGDERLFF. The CDR3 bases that were read are TGTGCCAGCAGTTGGGGACAGGGAGACGAAAGATTATTT. Full variable domain (missing parts from reference TRBV15 and TRBJ1-4): DAGVTQTPRHEVAEKGQTIILKCEPVSGHNDLFWYRQTKIQGLELLSYFRSKSLMEDGGAFKDRFKAEMLNSSFSTLKIQPTEPKDSAVYLCASSWGQGDERLFFGHGTKLSVL.

This clone was recorded only once. Mouse gene names and germline throughout. The sequenced fragment ends 1 residue before the CDR3 boundary, so the rest is inferred from the germline J gene. The chain employs TRBV3 and TRBJ2-5, with D maybe TRBD1 (5 bases). V was pared by 1 base and J by 0 bases, with 5 bases between. Germline values: CDR1 SNHLY, CDR2 FYNGKV (reference sequence). The CDR3 is 14 residues long. The covered CDR3 bases are TGTGCCAGCAGCTTAGGACAGAACCAAGACACCCAGTAC. Its translation: CASSLGQNQDTQY. The entire CDR3 reads CASSLGQNQDTQYF.